This TCR beta chain derives from a study of cytomegalovirus exposure and HLA in healthy donors. Study outcomes and limitations: Earlier findings revealed that most TCR beta V segments proved productive either about 87% or about 30% of the time. The listing of 150 to 200 TCR beta chains classed them as cytomegalovirus-associated. The classifier was said to identify cytomegalovirus status with high specificity and sensitivity. Among CMV-associated TCR beta chains, most appeared HLA-restricted in a later analysis.

With 8 bases removed from V and 6 bases from J, the gap between germline ends came to 16 bases. The CDR3 has 14 residues. CDR1 is MNHEY and CDR2 is SMNVEV in the germline V gene (reference sequence). The PCR contained 60 Vbeta and 13 Jbeta primers. Profiling relied on immunoSEQ multiplex PCR, and the TCRdb table lists in-frame clones only, not all of them. Of 160,000 or so clones detected, around 80% appear once; the ten largest clones hold less than 3%. Points on this clone: Its target is unknown.

Sequences were obtained from PBMCs. The gene calls are TRBV27 and TRBJ2-2; D not resolved. The clonotype originates from a female donor in good health and CMV-seronegative. CDR3 protein: CASSTVGIAGELFF. DNA for the CDR3: TGTGCCAGCTCAACAGTCGGAATTGCCGGGGAGCTGTTTTTT.